The clone carrying this T cell receptor beta chain came up a few times. The sample originates from a study of identical twins. MiXCR, applied by TCRdb to the 5' RACE reads, yields one record per CDR3 protein. Here the sample spans about 720,000 distinct CDR3 sequences, 8.5% to 9% being singletons. With V trimmed by 2 bases and J by 4 bases, 5 bases remained unmatched. This CDR3 region has 14 residues. The germline V gene has CDR1 DFQATT and CDR2 SNEGSKA (reference sequence). The same specimen was also included in a second study, on yellow fever vaccine responses in identical twins.

This chain joins TRBV20-1 and TRBJ2-1; 7 bases are a match to TRBD1. Sequenced: PBMCs. The source is a woman between 18 and 30 years old in good health. CDR3 DNA: TGCAGTGCTAGAAGGGGGCTGAGTTACAATGAGCAGTTCTTC. It is translated as CSARRGLSYNEQFF.